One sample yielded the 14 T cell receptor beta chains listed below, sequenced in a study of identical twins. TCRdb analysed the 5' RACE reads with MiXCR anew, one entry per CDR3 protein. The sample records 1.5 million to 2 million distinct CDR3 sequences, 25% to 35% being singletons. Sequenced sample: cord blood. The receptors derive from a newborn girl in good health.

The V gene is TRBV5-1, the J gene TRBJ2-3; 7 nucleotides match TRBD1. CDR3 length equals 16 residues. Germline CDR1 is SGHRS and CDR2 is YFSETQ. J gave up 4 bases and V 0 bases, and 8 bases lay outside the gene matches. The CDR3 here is CASSLEGGRGSDTQYF. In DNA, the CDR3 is TGCGCCAGCAGCTTGGAAGGGGGCAGGGGGTCAGATACGCAGTATTTT. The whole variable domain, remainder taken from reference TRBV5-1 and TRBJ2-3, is KAGVTQTPRYLIKTRGQQVTLSCSPISGHRSVSWYQQTPGQGLQFLFEYFSETQRNKGNFPGRFSGRQFSNSRSEMNVSTLELGDSALYLCASSLEGGRGSDTQYFGPGTRLTVL.

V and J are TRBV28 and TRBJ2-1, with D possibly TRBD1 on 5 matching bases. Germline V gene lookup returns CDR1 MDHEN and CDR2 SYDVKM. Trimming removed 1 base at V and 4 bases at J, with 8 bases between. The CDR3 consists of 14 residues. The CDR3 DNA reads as TGTGCCAGCAGTTTATCCAGGGTTTACAATGAGCAGTTCTTC. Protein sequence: CASSLSRVYNEQFF.

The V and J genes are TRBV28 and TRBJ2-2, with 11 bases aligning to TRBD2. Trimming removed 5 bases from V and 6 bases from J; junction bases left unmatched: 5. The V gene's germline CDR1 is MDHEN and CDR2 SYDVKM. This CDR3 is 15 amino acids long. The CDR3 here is CASSPPGLAAGELFF. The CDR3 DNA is TGTGCCAGCAGTCCTCCGGGACTAGCGGCCGGGGAGCTGTTTTTT. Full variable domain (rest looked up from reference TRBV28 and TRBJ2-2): DVKVTQSSRYLVKRTGEKVFLECVQDMDHENMFWYRQDPGLGLRLIYFSYDVKMKEKGDIPEGYSVSREKKERFSLILESASTNQTSMYLCASSPPGLAAGELFFGEGSRLTVL.

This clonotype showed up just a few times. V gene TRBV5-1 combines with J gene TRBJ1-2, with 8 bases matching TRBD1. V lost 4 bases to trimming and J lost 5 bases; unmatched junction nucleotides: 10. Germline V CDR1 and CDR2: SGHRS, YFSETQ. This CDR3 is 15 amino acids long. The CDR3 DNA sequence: TGCGCCAGCAGCGGACCCGGGACAGGAGGGTATGGCTACACCTTC. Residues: CASSGPGTGGYGYTF.

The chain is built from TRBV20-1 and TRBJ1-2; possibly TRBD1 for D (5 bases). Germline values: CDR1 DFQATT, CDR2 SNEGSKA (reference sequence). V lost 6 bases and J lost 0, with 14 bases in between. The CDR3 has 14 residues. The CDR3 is CSAPGRIANYGYTF. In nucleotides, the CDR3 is TGCAGTGCGCCGGGACGGATAGCTAACTATGGCTACACCTTC.

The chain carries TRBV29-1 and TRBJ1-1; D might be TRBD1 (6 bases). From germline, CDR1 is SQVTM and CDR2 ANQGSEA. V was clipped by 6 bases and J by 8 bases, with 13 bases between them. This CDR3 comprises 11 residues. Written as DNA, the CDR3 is TGCAGCGTCGACCGGGGGGCAGAAGCTTTCTTT. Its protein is CSVDRGAEAFF.

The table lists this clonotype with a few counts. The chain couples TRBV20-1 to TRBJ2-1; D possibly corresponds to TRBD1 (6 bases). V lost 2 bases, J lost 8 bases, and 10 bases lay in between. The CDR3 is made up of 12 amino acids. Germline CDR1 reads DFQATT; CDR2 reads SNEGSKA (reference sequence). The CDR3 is CSARPPGDEQFF. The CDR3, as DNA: TGCAGTGCTAGACCCCCAGGGGATGAGCAGTTCTTC.

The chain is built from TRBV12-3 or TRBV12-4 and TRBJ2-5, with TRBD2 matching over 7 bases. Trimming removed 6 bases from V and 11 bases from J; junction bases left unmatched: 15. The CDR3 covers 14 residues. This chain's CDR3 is CASSLRRGDHGQYF. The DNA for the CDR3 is TGTGCCAGCAGCCTAAGACGGGGGGACCACGGGCAGTACTTC.

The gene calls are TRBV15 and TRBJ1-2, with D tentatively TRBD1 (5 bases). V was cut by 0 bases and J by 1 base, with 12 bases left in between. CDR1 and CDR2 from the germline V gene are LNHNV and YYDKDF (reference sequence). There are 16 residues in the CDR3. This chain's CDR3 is CATSRDLPGRNYGYTF. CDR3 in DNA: TGTGCCACCAGCAGAGATCTACCAGGGCGTAACTATGGCTACACCTTC.

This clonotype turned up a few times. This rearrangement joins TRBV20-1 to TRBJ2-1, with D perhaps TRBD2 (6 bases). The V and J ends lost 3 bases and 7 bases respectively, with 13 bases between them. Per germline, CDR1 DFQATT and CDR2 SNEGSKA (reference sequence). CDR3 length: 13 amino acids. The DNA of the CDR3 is TGCAGTGCTAGCCGGGACTCCCTTAATGAGCAGTTCTTC. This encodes CSASRDSLNEQFF.

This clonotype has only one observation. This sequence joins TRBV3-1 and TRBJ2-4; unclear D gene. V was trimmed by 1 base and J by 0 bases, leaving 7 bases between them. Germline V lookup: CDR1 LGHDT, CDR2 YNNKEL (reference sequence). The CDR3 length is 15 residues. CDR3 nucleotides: TGTGCCAGCAGCCAAGGGTTCCTAGCCAAAAACATTCAGTACTTC. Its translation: CASSQGFLAKNIQYF.

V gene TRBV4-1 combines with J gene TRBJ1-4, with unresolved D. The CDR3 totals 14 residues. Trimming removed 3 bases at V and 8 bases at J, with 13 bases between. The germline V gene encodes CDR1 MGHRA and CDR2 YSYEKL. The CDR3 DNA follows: TGCGCCAGCAGCCAGACTACGACACCCGAAAAACTGTTTTTT. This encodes CASSQTTTPEKLFF.

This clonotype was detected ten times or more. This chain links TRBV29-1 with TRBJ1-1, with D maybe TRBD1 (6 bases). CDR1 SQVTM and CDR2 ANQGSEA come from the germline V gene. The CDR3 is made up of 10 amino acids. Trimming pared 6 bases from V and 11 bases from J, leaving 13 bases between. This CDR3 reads CSVHREEAFF. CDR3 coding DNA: TGCAGCGTACACAGGGAAGAGGCTTTCTTT.

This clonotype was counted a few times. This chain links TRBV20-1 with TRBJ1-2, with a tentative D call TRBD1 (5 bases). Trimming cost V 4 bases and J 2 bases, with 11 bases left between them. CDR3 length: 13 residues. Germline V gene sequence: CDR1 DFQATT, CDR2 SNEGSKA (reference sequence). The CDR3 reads CSAILGENYGYTF. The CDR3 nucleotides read TGCAGTGCTATCCTGGGGGAGAACTATGGCTACACCTTC.